Reported below is one T cell receptor beta chain. The V end lost 4 bases, the J end lost 0 bases, and 10 bases lay between the germline ends. Germline V gene lookup returns CDR1 SGHTA and CDR2 FQGNSA. The CDR3 is 14 residues long. This sample was taken from a study of naive and memory T cell subsets. The beta constant-region primer was an equimolar mix of two oligonucleotides covering TRBC1 and TRBC2. TCRdb reprocessed the UMI-ligation and nested PCR reads via MiXCR and lists one record per CDR3 protein. The table has 84,000 or so distinct CDR3 sequences, 7% seen once; the top ten hold around 1.6%. Four subsets defined by CD45RA and CD27 were sorted after CD3, CD4, CD8 and live/dead staining.

Sequenced sample: central memory CD4+ T cells from blood. The clonotype comes from a human donor in good health. V gene TRBV7-2 combines with J gene TRBJ2-7; the D is unclear. CDR3 region: CASSSKTGSYEQYF. CDR3 DNA sequence: TGTGCCAGCAGCTCAAAGACTGGCTCCTACGAGCAGTACTTC.